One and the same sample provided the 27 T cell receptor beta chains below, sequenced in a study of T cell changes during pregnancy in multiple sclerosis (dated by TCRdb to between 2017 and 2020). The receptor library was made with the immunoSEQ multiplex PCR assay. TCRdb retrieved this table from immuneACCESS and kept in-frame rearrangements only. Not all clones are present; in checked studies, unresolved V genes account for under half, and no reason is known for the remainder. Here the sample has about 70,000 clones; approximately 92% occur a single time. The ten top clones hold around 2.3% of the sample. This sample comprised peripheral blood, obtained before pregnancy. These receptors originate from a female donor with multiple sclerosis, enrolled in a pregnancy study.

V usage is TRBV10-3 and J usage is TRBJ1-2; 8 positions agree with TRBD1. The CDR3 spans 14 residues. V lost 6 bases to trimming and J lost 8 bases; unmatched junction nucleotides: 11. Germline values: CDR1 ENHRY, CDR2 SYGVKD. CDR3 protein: CAIRGTGQAEGYTF. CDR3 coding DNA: TGTGCCATCAGGGGAACGGGACAGGCGGAGGGCTACACCTTC.

CDR3 region: CASSEIQGATDTQYF. CDR3 bases: TGTGCCAGCAGTGAAATCCAGGGGGCCACAGATACGCAGTATTTT. This rearrangement joins TRBV6-1 to TRBJ2-3; TRBD1 agrees at 8 bases. V was clipped by 2 bases and J by 2 bases; unmatched bases: 3. CDR3 length: 15 residues. Germline-derived CDR1 and CDR2 are MNHNS and SASEGT.

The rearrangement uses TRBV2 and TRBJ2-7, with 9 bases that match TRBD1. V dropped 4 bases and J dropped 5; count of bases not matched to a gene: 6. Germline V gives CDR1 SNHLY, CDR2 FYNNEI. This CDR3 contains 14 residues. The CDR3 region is CASSVDRGRDEQYF. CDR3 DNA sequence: TGTGCCAGCAGTGTGGACAGGGGTAGGGACGAGCAGTACTTC.

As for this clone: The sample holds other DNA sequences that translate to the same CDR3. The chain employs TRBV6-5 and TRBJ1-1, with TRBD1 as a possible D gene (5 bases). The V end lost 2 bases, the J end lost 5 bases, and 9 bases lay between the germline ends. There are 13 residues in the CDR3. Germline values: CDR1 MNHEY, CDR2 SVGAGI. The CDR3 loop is CASSYRGRTEAFF. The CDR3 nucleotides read TGTGCCAGCAGTTACCGGGGGAGGACTGAAGCTTTCTTT.

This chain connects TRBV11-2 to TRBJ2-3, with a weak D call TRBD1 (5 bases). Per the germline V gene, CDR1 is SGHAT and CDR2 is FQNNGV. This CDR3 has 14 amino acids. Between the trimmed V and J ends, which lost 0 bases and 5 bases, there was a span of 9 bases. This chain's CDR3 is CASSLDRREDTQYF. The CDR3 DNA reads TGTGCCAGCAGCTTAGATCGCAGGGAAGATACGCAGTATTTT. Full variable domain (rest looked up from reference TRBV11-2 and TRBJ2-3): EAGVAQSPRYKIIEKRQSVAFWCNPISGHATLYWYQQILGQGPKLLIQFQNNGVVDDSQLPKDRFSAERLKGVDSTLKIQPAKLEDSAVYLCASSLDRREDTQYFGPGTRLTVL.

CDR3 in DNA: TGTGCCAGCAGCCGTCTTCCGGCAGGGTATAGCAATCAGCCCCAGCATTTT. Protein sequence: CASSRLPAGYSNQPQHF. This chain uses TRBV16 with TRBJ1-5, with a possible D match to TRBD1 (5 bases). The V gene lost 4 bases and the J gene lost 0 bases, with 16 bases spanning the gap. The CDR3 sequence is 17 residues long. Germline loops: CDR1 KGHSY, CDR2 FQNENV.

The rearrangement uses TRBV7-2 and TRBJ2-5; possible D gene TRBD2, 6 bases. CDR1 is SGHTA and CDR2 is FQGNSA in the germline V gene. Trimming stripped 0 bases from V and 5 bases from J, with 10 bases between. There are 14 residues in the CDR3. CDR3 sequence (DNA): TGTGCCAGCAGCTTAGCTGGGGCGGGGGAGACCCAGTACTTC. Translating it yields CASSLAGAGETQYF.

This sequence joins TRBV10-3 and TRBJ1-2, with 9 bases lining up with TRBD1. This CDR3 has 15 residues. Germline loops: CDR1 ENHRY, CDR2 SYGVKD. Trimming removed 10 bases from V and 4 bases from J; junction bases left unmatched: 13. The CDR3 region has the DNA TGTGCCACCCTTCAGGGGACAGGGACGACCTATGGCTACACCTTC. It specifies CATLQGTGTTYGYTF.

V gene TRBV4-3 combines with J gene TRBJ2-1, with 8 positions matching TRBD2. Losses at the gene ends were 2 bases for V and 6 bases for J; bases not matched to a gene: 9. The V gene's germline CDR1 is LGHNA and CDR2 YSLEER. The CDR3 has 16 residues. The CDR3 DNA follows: TGCGCCAGCAGCCAATCGGGCGGGGGGCCTATCAATGAGCAGTTCTTC. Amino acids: CASSQSGGGPINEQFF.

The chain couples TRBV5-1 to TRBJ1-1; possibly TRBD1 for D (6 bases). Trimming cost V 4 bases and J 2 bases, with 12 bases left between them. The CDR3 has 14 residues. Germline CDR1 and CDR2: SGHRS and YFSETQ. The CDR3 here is CASSPAGDNTEAFF. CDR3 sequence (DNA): TGCGCCAGCAGCCCCGCAGGGGATAACACTGAAGCTTTCTTT.

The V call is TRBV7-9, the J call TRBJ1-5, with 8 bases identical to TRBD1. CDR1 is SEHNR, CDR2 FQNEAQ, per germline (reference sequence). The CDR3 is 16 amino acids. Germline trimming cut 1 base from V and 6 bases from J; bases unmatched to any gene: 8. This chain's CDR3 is CASSLGGQGSTQPQHF. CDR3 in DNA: TGTGCCAGCAGCTTAGGAGGACAGGGTTCGACTCAGCCCCAGCATTTT. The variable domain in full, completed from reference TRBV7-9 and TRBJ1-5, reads DTGVSQNPRHKITKRGQNVTFRCDPISEHNRLYWYRQTLGQGPEFLTYFQNEAQLEKSRLLSDRFSAERPKGSFSTLEIQRTEQGDSAMYLCASSLGGQGSTQPQHFGDGTRLSIL.

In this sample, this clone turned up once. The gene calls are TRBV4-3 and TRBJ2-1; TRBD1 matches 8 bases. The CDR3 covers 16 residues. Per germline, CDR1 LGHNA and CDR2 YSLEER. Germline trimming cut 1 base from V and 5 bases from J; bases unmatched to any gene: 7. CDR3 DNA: TGCGCCAGCAGCCAAGCAGGGACAGGCTACGACAATGAGCAGTTCTTC. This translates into CASSQAGTGYDNEQFF.

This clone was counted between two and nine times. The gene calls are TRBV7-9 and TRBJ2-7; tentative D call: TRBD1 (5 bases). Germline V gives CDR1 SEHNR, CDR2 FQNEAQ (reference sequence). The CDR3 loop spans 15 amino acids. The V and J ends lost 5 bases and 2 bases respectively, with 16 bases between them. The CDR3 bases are TGTGCCAGCAGCGTGTCGTGGGGCCTAACCTACGAGCAGTACTTC. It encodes CASSVSWGLTYEQYF. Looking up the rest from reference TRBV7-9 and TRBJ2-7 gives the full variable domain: DTGVSQNPRHKITKRGQNVTFRCDPISEHNRLYWYRQTLGQGPEFLTYFQNEAQLEKSRLLSDRFSAERPKGSFSTLEIQRTEQGDSAMYLCASSVSWGLTYEQYFGPGTRLTVT.

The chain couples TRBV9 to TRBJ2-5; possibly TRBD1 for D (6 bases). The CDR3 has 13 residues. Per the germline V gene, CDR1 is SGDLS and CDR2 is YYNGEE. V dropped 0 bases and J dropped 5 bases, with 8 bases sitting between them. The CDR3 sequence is CASSVGGQETQYF. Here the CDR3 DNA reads TGTGCCAGCAGCGTAGGGGGGCAGGAGACCCAGTACTTC.

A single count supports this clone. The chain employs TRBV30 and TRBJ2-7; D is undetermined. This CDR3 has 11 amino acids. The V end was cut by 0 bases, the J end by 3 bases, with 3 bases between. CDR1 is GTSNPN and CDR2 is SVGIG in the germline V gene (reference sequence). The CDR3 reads CAWSVLYEQYF. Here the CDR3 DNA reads TGTGCCTGGAGTGTACTCTACGAGCAGTACTTC.

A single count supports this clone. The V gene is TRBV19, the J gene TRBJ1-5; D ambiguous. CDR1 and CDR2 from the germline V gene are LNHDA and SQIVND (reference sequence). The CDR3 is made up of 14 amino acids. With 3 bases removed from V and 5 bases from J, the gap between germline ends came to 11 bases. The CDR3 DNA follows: TGTGCCAGTAGTATCTGGAGGGCGGATCAGCCCCAGCATTTT. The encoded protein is CASSIWRADQPQHF.

The CDR3 coding sequence is TGTGCCAGCAGCACCAGCTGGGGACACCATGCAACTAATGAAAAACTGTTTTTT. Its translation: CASSTSWGHHATNEKLFF. This chain uses TRBV21-1 with TRBJ1-4; whether TRBD1, the table's D call, matches the DNA was not checked. TRBV21-1 is reported as a pseudogene. The length of the CDR3 is 18 residues.

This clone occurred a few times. CDR3 DNA: TGTGCCAGCAGCACCTCGGGTGCTTTCTTT. It codes for CASSTSGAFF. The J gene is TRBJ1-1, the V gene TRBV7-9; no clear D gene. From germline, CDR1 is SEHNR and CDR2 FQNEAQ (reference sequence). The CDR3 sequence is 10 residues long. With 5 bases removed from V and 11 bases from J, the gap between germline ends came to 9 bases.

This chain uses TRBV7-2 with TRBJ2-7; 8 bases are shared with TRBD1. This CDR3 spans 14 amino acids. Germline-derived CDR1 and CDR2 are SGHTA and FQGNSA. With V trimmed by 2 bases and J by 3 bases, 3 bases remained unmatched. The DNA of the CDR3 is TGTGCCAGCAGCTTAAGCACAGGGGGCTACGAGCAGTACTTC. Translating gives CASSLSTGGYEQYF.

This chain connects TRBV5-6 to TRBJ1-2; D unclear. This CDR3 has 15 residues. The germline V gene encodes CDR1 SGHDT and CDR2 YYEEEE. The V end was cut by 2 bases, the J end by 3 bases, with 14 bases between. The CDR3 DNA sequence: TGTGCCAGCAGCTTTCGGTCCAGACTAGACTATGGCTACACCTTC. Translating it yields CASSFRSRLDYGYTF.

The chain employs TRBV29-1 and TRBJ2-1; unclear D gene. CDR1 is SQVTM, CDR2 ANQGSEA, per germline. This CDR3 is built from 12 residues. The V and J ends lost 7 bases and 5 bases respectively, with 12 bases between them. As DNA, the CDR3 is TGCAGCGCCTTAAAACTCGACAATGAGCAGTTCTTC. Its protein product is CSALKLDNEQFF.

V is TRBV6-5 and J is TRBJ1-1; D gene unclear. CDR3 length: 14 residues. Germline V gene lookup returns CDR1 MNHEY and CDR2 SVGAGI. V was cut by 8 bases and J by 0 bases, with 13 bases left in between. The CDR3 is CASRSSRMNTEAFF. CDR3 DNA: TGTGCCAGCCGGAGCTCCCGTATGAACACTGAAGCTTTCTTT.

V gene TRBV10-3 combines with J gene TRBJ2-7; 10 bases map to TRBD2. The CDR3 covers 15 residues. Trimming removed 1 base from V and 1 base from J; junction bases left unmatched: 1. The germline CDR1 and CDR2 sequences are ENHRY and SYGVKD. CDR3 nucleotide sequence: TGTGCCATCAGTGAGTGGACTAGCGGTTCCTACGAGCAGTACTTC. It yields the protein CAISEWTSGSYEQYF.

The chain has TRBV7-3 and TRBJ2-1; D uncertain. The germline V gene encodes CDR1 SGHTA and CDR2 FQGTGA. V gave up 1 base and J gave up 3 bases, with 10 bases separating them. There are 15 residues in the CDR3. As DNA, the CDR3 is TGTGCCAGCAGCTTAAGCCCCTACGGCTACAATGAGCAGTTCTTC. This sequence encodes CASSLSPYGYNEQFF. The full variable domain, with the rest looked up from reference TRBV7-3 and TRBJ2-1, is GAGVSQTPSNKVTEKGKYVELRCDPISGHTALYWYRQSLGQGPEFLIYFQGTGAADDSGLPNDRFFAVRPEGSVSTLKIQRTERGDSAVYLCASSLSPYGYNEQFFGPGTRLTVL.

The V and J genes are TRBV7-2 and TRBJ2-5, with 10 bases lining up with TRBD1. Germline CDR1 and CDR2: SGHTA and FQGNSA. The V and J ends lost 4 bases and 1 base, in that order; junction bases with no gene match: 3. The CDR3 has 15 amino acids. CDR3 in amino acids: CASSSGQGVQETQYF. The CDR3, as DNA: TGTGCCAGCAGCTCAGGACAGGGGGTCCAAGAGACCCAGTACTTC.

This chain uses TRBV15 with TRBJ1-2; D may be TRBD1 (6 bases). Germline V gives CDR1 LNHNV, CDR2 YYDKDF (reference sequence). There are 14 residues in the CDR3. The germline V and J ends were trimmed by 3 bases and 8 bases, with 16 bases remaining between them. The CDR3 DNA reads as TGTGCCACCAGCAGTGTAAGAGGGGGTGACGGCTACACCTTC. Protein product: CATSSVRGGDGYTF.

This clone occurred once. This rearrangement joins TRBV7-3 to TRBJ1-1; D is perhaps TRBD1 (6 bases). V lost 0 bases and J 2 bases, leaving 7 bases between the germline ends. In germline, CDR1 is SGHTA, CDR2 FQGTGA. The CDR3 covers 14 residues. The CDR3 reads CASSLTGGNTEAFF. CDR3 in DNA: TGTGCCAGCAGCTTAACAGGGGGAAACACTGAAGCTTTCTTT.